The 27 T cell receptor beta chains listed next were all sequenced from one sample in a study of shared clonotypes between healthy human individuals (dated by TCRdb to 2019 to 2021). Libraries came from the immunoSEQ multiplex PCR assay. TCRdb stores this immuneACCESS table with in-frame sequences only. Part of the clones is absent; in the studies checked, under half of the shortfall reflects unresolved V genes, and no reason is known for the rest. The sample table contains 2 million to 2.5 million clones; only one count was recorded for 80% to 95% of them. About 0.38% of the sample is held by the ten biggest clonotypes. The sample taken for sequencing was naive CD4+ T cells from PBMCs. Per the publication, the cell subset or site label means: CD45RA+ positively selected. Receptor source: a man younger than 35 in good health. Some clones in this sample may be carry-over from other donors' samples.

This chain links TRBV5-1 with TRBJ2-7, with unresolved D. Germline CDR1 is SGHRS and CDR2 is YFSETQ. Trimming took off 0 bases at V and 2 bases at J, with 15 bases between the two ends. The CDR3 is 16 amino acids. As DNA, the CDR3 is TGCGCCAGCAGCTTGGGACCCTTTGCCACCGCCTACGAGCAGTACTTC. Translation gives CASSLGPFATAYEQYF.

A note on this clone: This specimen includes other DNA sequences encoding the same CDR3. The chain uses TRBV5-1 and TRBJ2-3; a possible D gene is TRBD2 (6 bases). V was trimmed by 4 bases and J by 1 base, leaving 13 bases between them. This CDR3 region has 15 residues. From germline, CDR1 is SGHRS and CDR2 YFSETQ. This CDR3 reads CASSRAGGGTDTQYF. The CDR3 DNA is TGCGCCAGCAGCCGGGCAGGAGGGGGCACAGATACGCAGTATTTT.

Here the CDR3 DNA reads TGTGCCAGCAGTGAAGCGCTTCGGGGGACAGGGGGCGCCGAGCAGTACTTC. Its protein product is CASSEALRGTGGAEQYF. The genes are TRBV2 and TRBJ2-7, with TRBD1 matching over 12 bases. Per the germline V gene, CDR1 is SNHLY and CDR2 is FYNNEI. The V segment lost 0 bases and the J segment 6 bases; nucleotides outside the gene matches: 9. CDR3 length equals 17 residues.

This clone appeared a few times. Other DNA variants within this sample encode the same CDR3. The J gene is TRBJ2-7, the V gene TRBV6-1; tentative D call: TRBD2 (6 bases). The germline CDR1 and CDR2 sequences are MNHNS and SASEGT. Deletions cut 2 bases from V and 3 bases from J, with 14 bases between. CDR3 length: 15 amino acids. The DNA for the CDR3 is TGTGCCAGCAGTGAACTGCGGCCTAGCGACTACGAGCAGTACTTC. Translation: CASSELRPSDYEQYF.

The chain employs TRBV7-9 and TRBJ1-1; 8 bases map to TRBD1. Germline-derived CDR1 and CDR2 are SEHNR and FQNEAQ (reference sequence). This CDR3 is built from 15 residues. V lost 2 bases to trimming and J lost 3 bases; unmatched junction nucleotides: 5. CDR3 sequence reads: CASSLTSRGHTEAFF. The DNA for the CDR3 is TGTGCCAGCAGCTTAACTTCCAGGGGGCACACTGAAGCTTTCTTT.

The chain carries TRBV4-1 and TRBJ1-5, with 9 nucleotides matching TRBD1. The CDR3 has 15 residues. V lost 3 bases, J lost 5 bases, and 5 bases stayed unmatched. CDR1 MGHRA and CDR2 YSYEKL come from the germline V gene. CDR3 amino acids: CASSQSGQGYQPQHF. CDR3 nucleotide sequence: TGCGCCAGCAGCCAGTCTGGACAGGGGTATCAGCCCCAGCATTTT.

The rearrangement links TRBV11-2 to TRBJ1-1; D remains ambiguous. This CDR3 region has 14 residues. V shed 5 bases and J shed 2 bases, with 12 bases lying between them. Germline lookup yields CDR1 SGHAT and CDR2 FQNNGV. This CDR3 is CASSRGRVNTEAFF. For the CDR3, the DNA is TGTGCCAGCAGCCGAGGACGGGTTAACACTGAAGCTTTCTTT.

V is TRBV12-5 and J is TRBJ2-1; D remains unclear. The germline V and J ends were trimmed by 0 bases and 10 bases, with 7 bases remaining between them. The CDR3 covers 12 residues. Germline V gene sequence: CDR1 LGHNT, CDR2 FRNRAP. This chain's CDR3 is CASGLVLEEQFF. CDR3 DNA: TGTGCTAGTGGTTTGGTACTGGAAGAGCAGTTCTTC. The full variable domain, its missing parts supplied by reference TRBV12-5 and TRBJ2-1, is DARVTQTPRHKVTEMGQEVTMRCQPILGHNTVFWYRQTMMQGLELLAYFRNRAPLDDSGMPKDRFSAEMPDATLATLKIQPSEPRDSAVYFCASGLVLEEQFFGPGTRLTVL.

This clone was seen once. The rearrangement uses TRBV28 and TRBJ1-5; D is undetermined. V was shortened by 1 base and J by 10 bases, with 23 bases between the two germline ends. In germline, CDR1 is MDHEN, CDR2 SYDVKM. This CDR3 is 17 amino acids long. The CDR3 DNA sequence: TGTGCCAGCAGTTTATATCGGCGTCCTAACGTAGGCGAACCCCAGCATTTT. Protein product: CASSLYRRPNVGEPQHF.

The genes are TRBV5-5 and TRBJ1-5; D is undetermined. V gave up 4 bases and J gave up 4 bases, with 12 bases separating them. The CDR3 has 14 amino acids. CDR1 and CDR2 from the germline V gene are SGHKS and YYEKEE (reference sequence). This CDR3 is CASSLWTVNQPQHF. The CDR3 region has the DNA TGTGCCAGCAGCCTCTGGACGGTGAATCAGCCCCAGCATTTT.

CDR3 nucleotide sequence: TGTGCCAGCTCACCTAAAGATGGACAGGGGAACGAGCAGTACTTC. Translated, it gives CASSPKDGQGNEQYF. V and J are TRBV18 and TRBJ2-7, with 9 bases fitting TRBD1. This CDR3 comprises 15 residues. J was trimmed by 5 bases and V by 3 bases; bases with no gene match: 8. From germline, CDR1 is KGHSH and CDR2 LQKENI.

The CDR3 DNA is TGCGCCAGCAGGATAGAGATGAACACTGAAGCTTTCTTT. Amino acid sequence: CASRIEMNTEAFF. This chain connects TRBV5-1 to TRBJ1-1; D unresolved. CDR3 length: 13 residues. Germline V gives CDR1 SGHRS, CDR2 YFSETQ. The V end lost 5 bases, the J end lost 0 bases, and 8 bases lay between the germline ends.

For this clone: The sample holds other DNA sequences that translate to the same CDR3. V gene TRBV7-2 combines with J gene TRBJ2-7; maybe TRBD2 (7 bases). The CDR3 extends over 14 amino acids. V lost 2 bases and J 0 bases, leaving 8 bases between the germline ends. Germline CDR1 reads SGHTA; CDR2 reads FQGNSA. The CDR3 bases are TGTGCCAGCAGCTTAAGGGGGGGCTCCTACGAGCAGTACTTC. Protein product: CASSLRGGSYEQYF.

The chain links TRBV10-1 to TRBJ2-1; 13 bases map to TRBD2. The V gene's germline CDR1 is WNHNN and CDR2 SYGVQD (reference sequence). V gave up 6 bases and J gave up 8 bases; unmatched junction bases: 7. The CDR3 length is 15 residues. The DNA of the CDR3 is TGCGCCAGCAGCTGGACTAGCGGGAGATCGGATGAGCAGTTCTTC. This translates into CASSWTSGRSDEQFF.

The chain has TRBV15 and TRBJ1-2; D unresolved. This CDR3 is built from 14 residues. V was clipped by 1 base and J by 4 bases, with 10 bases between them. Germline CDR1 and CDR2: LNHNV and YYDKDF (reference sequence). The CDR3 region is CATSRGGSTYGYTF. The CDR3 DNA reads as TGTGCCACCAGCAGAGGGGGTTCCACCTATGGCTACACCTTC.

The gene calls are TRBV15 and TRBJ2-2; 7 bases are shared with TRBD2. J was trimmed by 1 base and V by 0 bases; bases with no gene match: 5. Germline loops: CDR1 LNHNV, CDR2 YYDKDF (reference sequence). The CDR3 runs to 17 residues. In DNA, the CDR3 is TGTGCCACCAGCAGAGATAGTAGCGGGCGGAACACCGGGGAGCTGTTTTTT. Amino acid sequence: CATSRDSSGRNTGELFF.

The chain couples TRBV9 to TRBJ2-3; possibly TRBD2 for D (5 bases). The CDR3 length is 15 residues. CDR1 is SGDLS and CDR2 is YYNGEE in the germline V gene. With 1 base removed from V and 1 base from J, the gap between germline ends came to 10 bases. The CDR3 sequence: CASSVRGIGTDTQYF. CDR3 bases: TGTGCCAGCAGCGTAAGAGGGATCGGCACAGATACGCAGTATTTT.

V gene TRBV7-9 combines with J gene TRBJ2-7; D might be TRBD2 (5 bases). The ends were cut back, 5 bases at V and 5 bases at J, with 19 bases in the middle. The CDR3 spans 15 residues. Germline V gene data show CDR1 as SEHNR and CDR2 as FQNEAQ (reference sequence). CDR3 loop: CASSPRGTSGDEQYF. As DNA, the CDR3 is TGTGCCAGCAGCCCACGGGGAACGTCAGGCGACGAGCAGTACTTC.

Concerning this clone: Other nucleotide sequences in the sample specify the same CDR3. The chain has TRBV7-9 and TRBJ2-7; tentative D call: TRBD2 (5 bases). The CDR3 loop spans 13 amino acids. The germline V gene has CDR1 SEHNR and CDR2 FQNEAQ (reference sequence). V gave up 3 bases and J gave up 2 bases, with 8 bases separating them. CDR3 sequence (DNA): TGTGCCAGCAGCTTGACGGGAACCTACGAGCAGTACTTC. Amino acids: CASSLTGTYEQYF.

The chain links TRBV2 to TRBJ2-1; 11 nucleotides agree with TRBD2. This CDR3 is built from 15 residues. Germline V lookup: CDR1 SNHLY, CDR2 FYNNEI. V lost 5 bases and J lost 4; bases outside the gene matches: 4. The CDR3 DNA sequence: TGTGCCAGCAGTACCGGGACTAGCGGTTACAATGAGCAGTTCTTC. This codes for CASSTGTSGYNEQFF.

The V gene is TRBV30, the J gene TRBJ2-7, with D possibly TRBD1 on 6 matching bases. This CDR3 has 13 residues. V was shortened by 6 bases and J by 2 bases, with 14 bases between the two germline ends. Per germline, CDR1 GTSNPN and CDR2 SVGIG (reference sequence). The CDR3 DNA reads TGTGCCTGTACTACAGGGAACCCCTACGAGCAGTACTTC. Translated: CACTTGNPYEQYF. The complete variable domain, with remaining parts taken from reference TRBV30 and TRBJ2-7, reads SQTIHQWPATLVQPVGSPLSLECTVEGTSNPNLYWYRQAAGRGLQLLFYSVGIGQISSEVPQNLSASRPQDRQFILSSKKLLLSDSGFYLCACTTGNPYEQYFGPGTRLTVT.

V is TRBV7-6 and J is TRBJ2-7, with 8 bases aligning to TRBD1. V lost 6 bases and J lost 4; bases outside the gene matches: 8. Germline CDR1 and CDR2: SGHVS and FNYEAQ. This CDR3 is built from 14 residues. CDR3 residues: CASSTETGAYEQYF. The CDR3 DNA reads TGTGCCAGCAGTACCGAGACAGGGGCTTACGAGCAGTACTTC.

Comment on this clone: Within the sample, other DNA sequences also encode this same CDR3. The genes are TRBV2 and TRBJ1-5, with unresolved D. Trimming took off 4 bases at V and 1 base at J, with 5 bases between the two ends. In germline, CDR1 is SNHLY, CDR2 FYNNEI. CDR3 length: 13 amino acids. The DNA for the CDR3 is TGTGCCAGCAGTGGGGAGAGCAATCAGCCCCAGCATTTT. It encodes CASSGESNQPQHF. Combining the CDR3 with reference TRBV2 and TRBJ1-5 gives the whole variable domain EPEVTQTPSHQVTQMGQEVILRCVPISNHLYFYWYRQILGQKVEFLVSFYNNEISEKSEIFDDQFSVERPDGSNFTLKIRSTKLEDSAMYFCASSGESNQPQHFGDGTRLSIL.

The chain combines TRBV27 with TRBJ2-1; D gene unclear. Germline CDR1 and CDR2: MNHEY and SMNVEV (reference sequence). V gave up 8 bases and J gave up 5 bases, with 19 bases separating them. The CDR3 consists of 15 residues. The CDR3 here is CASRRGALQHNEQFF. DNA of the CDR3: TGTGCCAGCCGGCGTGGAGCGCTTCAACACAATGAGCAGTTCTTC.

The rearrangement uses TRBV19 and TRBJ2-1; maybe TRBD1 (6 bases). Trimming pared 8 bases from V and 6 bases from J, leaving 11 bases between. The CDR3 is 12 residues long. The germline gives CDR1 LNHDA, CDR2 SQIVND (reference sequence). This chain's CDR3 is CASSSGVNEQFF. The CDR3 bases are TGTGCCAGTTCATCAGGGGTCAATGAGCAGTTCTTC.

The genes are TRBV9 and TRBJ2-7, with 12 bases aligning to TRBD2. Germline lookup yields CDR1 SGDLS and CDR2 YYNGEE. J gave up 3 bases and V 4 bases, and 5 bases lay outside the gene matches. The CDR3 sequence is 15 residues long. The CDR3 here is CASSPRLAGDYEQYF. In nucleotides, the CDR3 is TGTGCCAGCAGCCCCCGACTAGCGGGAGACTACGAGCAGTACTTC.

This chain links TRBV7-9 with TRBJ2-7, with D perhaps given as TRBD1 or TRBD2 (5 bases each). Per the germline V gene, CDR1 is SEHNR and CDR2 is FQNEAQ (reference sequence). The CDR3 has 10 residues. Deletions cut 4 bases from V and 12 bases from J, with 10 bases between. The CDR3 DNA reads TGTGCCAGCAGCTCAGGGAGTTGGTACTTC. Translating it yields CASSSGSWYF.